This T cell receptor beta chain was sequenced in a study of CD8 T cells in ankylosing spondylitis. Unmatched junction bases numbered 7, after V lost 9 bases and J lost 4 bases. Germline V gives CDR1 KGHDR, CDR2 SFDVKD. The CDR3 loop spans 14 amino acids. Study-wide findings and caveats: Within ankylosing spondylitis blood, a TCR beta motif made up of seven to nine highly homologous variants appeared to be characteristic.

One entry per CDR3 protein results from TCRdb running MiXCR on the 5' RACE reads. The table records roughly 300,000 distinct CDR3 sequences, around 7.6% of them present only once. Comment on this clonotype: Antigen specificity is unknown.

The receptor's source is a male donor with ankylosing spondylitis. The sequenced material came from blood, either unsorted or a sorted T cell fraction (not recorded which). The rearrangement links TRBV24-1 to TRBJ2-3; 9 nucleotides agree with TRBD2. The CDR3 protein is CATSSGRFSDTQYF. As DNA, the CDR3 is TGTGCCACCTCCAGCGGGAGGTTTTCAGATACGCAGTATTTT.